The rows below give T cell receptor beta chains drawn from one sample of a study of blood T cells in healthy people across ages. TCRdb independently ran MiXCR on the 5' RACE reads; one entry per CDR3 protein. The table records about 580,000 distinct CDR3 sequences, around 48% of them present only once. Material for sequencing was blood. The origin of the receptors is a man older than 75 in good health. The CDR3 runs from the conserved cysteine through the conserved F or W. A D gene is named only where the DNA matches it firmly. Only part of the rows carry a size: once, few, many, or a class if the clone is expanded.

>TRBV24-1|TRBJ2-5|-|-
TGTGCCACCGAGTTGAGGGATGAGCAGTACTTC
CATELRDEQYF
>TRBV27|TRBJ1-1|-|few
TGTGCCAGCAGTTCGCGAGGAGGGACGAACACTGAAGCTTTCTTT
CASSSRGGTNTEAFF
>TRBV28|TRBJ2-5|TRBD1|-
TGTGCCAGCAGTGGGGGACAGGGGTTCGATGAGCAGTACTTC
CASSGGQGFDEQYF
>TRBV6-6|TRBJ1-5|TRBD1|-
TGTGCCAGCAGGAGGAGACAGGGAGTTGATACCCCGGCCCAGCATTTT
CASRRRQGVDTPAQHF
>TRBV25-1|TRBJ2-1|-|-
TGTGCCAGCCAGGGGAGCGAGACCCAGTTCTTC
CASQGSETQFF
>TRBV6-6|TRBJ2-1|TRBD1|many
TGTGCCAGCAGTTATGAGGGACAGGTTTACAATGAGCAGTTCTTC
CASSYEGQVYNEQFF
>TRBV4-3|TRBJ2-1|-|few
TGCGCCAGCAGCCAAGATCAAGGATATGAGCAGTTCTTC
CASSQDQGYEQFF
>TRBV25-1|TRBJ2-1|TRBD2|-
TGTGCCAGCAGTGAATATTGGGGGGGGGGTGAGCAGTTCTTC
CASSEYWGGGEQFF
>TRBV7-2|TRBJ2-1|-|-
TGTGCCAGCAGCCTCAACAGAGGACAATACAATGAGCAGTTCTTC
CASSLNRGQYNEQFF
>TRBV20-1|TRBJ2-1|-|few
TGCAGTGCTCCCCCATTCTCCTACAATGAGCAGTTCTTC
CSAPPFSYNEQFF
>TRBV6-5|TRBJ1-2|-|-
TGTGCCAGCAGTTACACCAGGGTCAGCTATGGCTACACCTTC
CASSYTRVSYGYTF
>TRBV4-1|TRBJ2-7|-|few
TGCGCCAGCAGCCAAGATTCGGGGGCGGGGGTCACCTACGAGCAGTACTTC
CASSQDSGAGVTYEQYF
>TRBV28|TRBJ2-2|-|-
TGTGCCAGCGGACGCCCCGGGGAGCTGTTTTTT
CASGRPGELFF
>TRBV2|TRBJ2-6|-|few
TGTGCCAGCAGTCACGCTCGGACCTCGGGGGCCAACGTCCTGACTTTC
CASSHARTSGANVLTF
>TRBV28|TRBJ1-5|TRBD1|few
TGTGCCAGCAGTTCAGACAGGGGAAATCAGCCCCAGCATTTT
CASSSDRGNQPQHF
>TRBV7-2|TRBJ2-1|TRBD2|-
TGTGCCAGCAGCTTATATAGCCTAGCGGGGGGCTCCTACAATGAGCAGTTCTTC
CASSLYSLAGGSYNEQFF
>TRBV7-9|TRBJ2-7|-|-
TGTGCCAGCAGCTCAACTCTACAAAGCTCCTACGAGCAGTACTTC
CASSSTLQSSYEQYF
>TRBV18|TRBJ1-4|TRBD1|-
TGTGCCAGCTCGCCAAGCCGGGACAGGGTAAATGAAAAACTGTTTTTT
CASSPSRDRVNEKLFF
>TRBV11-2|TRBJ1-2|TRBD1|-
TGTGCCAGCAGCCGTAGACAGGGTTTCGTTGGCTACACCTTC
CASSRRQGFVGYTF
>TRBV5-4|TRBJ2-7|-|-
TGTGCCAGCAGCTTGGATCCGTCCCCCTACGAGCAGTACTTC
CASSLDPSPYEQYF
>TRBV29-1|TRBJ2-7|-|-
TGCAGCGTTGTAGCTAGGGGCTACGAGCAGTACTTC
CSVVARGYEQYF
>TRBV5-1|TRBJ2-3|-|few
TGCGCCAGCAGCCCGGGGCAGCCCTACACAGATACGCAGTATTTT
CASSPGQPYTDTQYF
>TRBV4-3|TRBJ1-1|TRBD1|-
TGCGCCAGCAGCCAAGACCGTTTTGGGACAGCGGAAGCTTTCTTT
CASSQDRFGTAEAFF
>TRBV12-3/TRBV12-4|TRBJ1-2|-|-
TGTGCCAGCAGTTTGGGAAACGGCTACACCTTC
CASSLGNGYTF
>TRBV20-1|TRBJ2-7|-|-
TGCAGTGCTAGTGGCACTGGGTACGGCGAGCAGTACTTC
CSASGTGYGEQYF
>TRBV7-2|TRBJ2-1|TRBD2|-
TGTGCCAGCAGCTTATATCTAGCGGACAATGAGCAGTTCTTC
CASSLYLADNEQFF
>TRBV7-8|TRBJ2-7|TRBD1|-
TGTGCCAGCAGCGGAACCTCCGACAGGGCACAGCAGTACTTC
CASSGTSDRAQQYF
>TRBV28|TRBJ2-7|-|few
TGTGCCAGCAGTTTTGTTAGGACCAAACGAAGCTACGAGCAGTACTTC
CASSFVRTKRSYEQYF
>TRBV25-1|TRBJ2-7|-|-
TGTGCCAGCAGGGGGGACACCTTCTACGAGCAGTACTTC
CASRGDTFYEQYF
>TRBV6-6|TRBJ1-1|-|many
TGTGCCAGCAGTTACTCGAGGTCCGTAGCTTTCTTT
CASSYSRSVAFF
>TRBV20-1|TRBJ1-2|-|-
TGCAGTGCTAAGACAGCTGAAAACTATGGCTACACCTTC
CSAKTAENYGYTF
>TRBV6-5|TRBJ1-4|-|-
TGTGCCAGCAGAGGGGGGCAGGGAGGTGAAAAACTGTTTTTT
CASRGGQGGEKLFF
>TRBV20-1|TRBJ2-3|-|-
TGCAGTGCTAGAGATCCCGACCCGTCCCAGCAGTATTTT
CSARDPDPSQQYF
>TRBV28|TRBJ2-7|TRBD1|few
TGTGCCAGCAGCCGCGACAGGGGAGTCTTCTACGAGCAGTACTTC
CASSRDRGVFYEQYF
>TRBV28|TRBJ1-2|-|-
TGTGCCGGCAGTCTAGGGATCTCATCCCCGGAGGGCTACACCTTC
CAGSLGISSPEGYTF
>TRBV10-3|TRBJ2-1|TRBD2|-
TGTGCCGTCAGTCGACGGGGGGAGGGGTCCAATGAGCAGTTCTTC
CAVSRRGEGSNEQFF
>TRBV7-2|TRBJ2-7|-|few
TGTGCCAGCAGCACCCGGAGGGACAGTAACTACGAGCAGTACTTC
CASSTRRDSNYEQYF
>TRBV13|TRBJ2-1|-|-
TGTGCCAGCAGCTTATGGTCTTCTCCCTACAATGAGCAGTTCTTC
CASSLWSSPYNEQFF
>TRBV7-2|TRBJ2-4|-|-
TGTGCCAGCAGCTTCGGGACGCGGGGCAAAAACATTCAGTACTTC
CASSFGTRGKNIQYF
>TRBV6-5|TRBJ2-1|-|many
TGTGCCAGCAGTTACTCCTACAATGAGCAGTTCTTC
CASSYSYNEQFF
>TRBV21-1|TRBJ2-7|-|-
TGTGCCAGCAGCAAAGGCCCGGAACAGGAGGCCTACGAGCAGTACTTC
CASSKGPEQEAYEQYF
>TRBV20-1|TRBJ2-3|-|few
TGCAGTGCACCCAGCCCAACGACAGGCCGGCCAACAGATACGCAGTATTTT
CSAPSPTTGRPTDTQYF
>TRBV20-1|TRBJ2-1|-|-
TGCAGTGCTAGAGATGGGTCAGGACTTGGTGAGCAGTTCTTC
CSARDGSGLGEQFF
>TRBV20-1|TRBJ2-5|TRBD1|-
TGCAGTGCTAGAGCTCCGGGCAGGGGGCGAGAGACCCAGTACTTC
CSARAPGRGRETQYF
>TRBV12-3/TRBV12-4|TRBJ1-4|TRBD1|few
TGTGCCAGCAGTCCCACTACGGGACAGGGGGCTGAAAAACTGTTTTTT
CASSPTTGQGAEKLFF
>TRBV20-1|TRBJ1-2|-|-
TGCAGTGCTACGAGGGGGGTCGGCTATGGCTACACCTTC
CSATRGVGYGYTF
>TRBV3-1|TRBJ2-7|-|many
TGTGCCAGCAGCTTAGAGAGACAATTTTTTTACGAGCAGTACTTC
CASSLERQFFYEQYF
>TRBV3-1|TRBJ2-7|-|few
TGTGCCAGCAGCCAGTCTTGGACAGCCTCCTACGAGCAGTACTTC
CASSQSWTASYEQYF
>TRBV27|TRBJ2-5|-|-
TGTGCCACCCGAGGTGGCGAGACCCAGTACTTC
CATRGGETQYF
>TRBV4-3|TRBJ2-1|-|-
TGCGCCAGCAGCCAAGATTGGGGCCGCTCGGGACGACACAATGAGCAGTTCTTC
CASSQDWGRSGRHNEQFF
>TRBV11-2|TRBJ2-5|TRBD2|-
TGTGCCAGCAGCTCCAGGACTAGCGGGGCTCAAGAGACCCAGTACTTC
CASSSRTSGAQETQYF
>TRBV9|TRBJ1-6|-|-
TGTGCCAGCAGCGTTGCCCACGACAGGCCCCTCAATTCGCCCCTCCACTTT
CASSVAHDRPLNSPLHF
>TRBV9|TRBJ2-3|-|-
TGTGCCAGCAGCGTATTTACTAGCACAGATACGCAGTATTTT
CASSVFTSTDTQYF
>TRBV7-2|TRBJ2-1|-|-
TGTGCCAGCAGCCCGAACTGGGGGGTTGGTTATCAGTTCTTC
CASSPNWGVGYQFF
>TRBV29-1|TRBJ2-3|-|-
TGCAGCCGCTTCGAGGGAGATACGCAGTATTTT
CSRFEGDTQYF
>TRBV4-2|TRBJ2-5|-|once
TGTGCCAGCAGCCAAGAGGGTTACGGGGAGACCCAGTACTTC
CASSQEGYGETQYF
>TRBV6-2/TRBV6-3|TRBJ2-1|TRBD1|few
TGTGCCAGCAGCCCGGACAGGGGGATGCTCAGTGAGCAGTTCTTC
CASSPDRGMLSEQFF